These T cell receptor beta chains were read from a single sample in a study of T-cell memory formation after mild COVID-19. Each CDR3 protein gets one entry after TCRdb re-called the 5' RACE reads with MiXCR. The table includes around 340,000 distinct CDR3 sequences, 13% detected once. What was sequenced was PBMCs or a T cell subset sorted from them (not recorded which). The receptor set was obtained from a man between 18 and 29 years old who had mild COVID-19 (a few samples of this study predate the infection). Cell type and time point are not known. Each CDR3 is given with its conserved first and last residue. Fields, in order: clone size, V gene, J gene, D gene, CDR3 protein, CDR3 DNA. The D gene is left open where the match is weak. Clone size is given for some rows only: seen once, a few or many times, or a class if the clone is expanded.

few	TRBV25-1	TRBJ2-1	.	CASSDAPGHLNEQFF	TGTGCCAGCAGTGATGCCCCAGGACACCTCAATGAGCAGTTCTTC
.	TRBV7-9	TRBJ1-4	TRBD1	CASSRTTNAGGGGEKLFF	TGTGCCAGCAGCCGAACAACGAACGCCGGAGGGGGCGGTGAAAAACTGTTTTTT
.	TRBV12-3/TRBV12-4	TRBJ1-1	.	CASSAGTTNTEAFF	TGTGCCAGCAGTGCCGGGACAACGAACACTGAAGCTTTCTTT
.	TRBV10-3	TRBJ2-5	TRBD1	CAIRTGELETQYF	TGTGCCATCCGGACAGGGGAATTGGAGACCCAGTACTTC
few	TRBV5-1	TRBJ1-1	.	CASSLGSPPRGAFF	TGCGCCAGCAGCTTGGGGTCCCCTCCCCGAGGAGCTTTCTTT
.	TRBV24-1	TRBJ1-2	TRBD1	CATSDLSPTGGYYGYTF	TGTGCCACCAGTGATTTGTCCCCTACAGGGGGCTACTATGGCTACACCTTC
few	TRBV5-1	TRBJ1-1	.	CASSFGGGRETEAFF	TGCGCCAGCAGCTTCGGCGGGGGGCGTGAAACTGAAGCTTTCTTT
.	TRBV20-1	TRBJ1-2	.	CSAWGPGYTF	TGCAGTGCCTGGGGCCCCGGCTACACCTTC
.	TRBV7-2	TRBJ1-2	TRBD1	CASSRTGIANGYTF	TGTGCCAGCAGCCGGACAGGGATTGCGAATGGCTACACCTTC
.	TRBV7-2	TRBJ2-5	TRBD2	CASGSGRIQETQYF	TGTGCCAGCGGTAGCGGGCGGATTCAAGAGACCCAGTACTTC
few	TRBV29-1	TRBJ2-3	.	CSVGAPDTQYF	TGCAGCGTAGGAGCCCCAGATACGCAGTATTTT
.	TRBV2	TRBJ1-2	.	CASSLRTATYGYTF	TGTGCCAGCAGCCTAAGGACAGCTACATATGGCTACACCTTC
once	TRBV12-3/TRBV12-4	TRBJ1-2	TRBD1	CASSLTGQGRFYGYTF	TGTGCCAGCAGTTTGACCGGACAGGGCCGCTTTTATGGCTACACCTTC
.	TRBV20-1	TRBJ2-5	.	CSPDVPRGQYF	TGCAGTCCAGATGTCCCAAGAGGCCAGTACTTC
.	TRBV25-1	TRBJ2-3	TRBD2	CASSSGGRTQYF	TGTGCCAGCAGCTCGGGGGGGCGGACGCAGTATTTT
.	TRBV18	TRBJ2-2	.	CASSPQASVGAQAGELFF	TGTGCCAGCTCACCACAGGCCAGTGTTGGCGCACAGGCCGGGGAGCTGTTTTTT
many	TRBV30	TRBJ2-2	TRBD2	CAWRGLAGLTGELFF	TGTGCCTGGAGGGGACTAGCGGGGCTCACCGGGGAGCTGTTTTTT
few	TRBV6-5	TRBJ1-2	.	CASSYSFPLYGYTF	TGTGCCAGCAGTTACTCGTTCCCCCTCTATGGCTACACCTTC
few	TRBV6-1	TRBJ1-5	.	CASSGGFSDQPQHF	TGTGCCAGCAGTGGAGGGTTTAGTGATCAGCCCCAGCATTTT
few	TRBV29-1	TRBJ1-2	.	CSVEGGGFGYGYTF	TGCAGCGTTGAAGGTGGAGGGTTTGGCTATGGCTACACCTTC
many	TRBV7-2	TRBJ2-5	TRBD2	CASSLDGTTREAQYF	TGTGCCAGCAGCTTAGACGGGACTACCAGGGAGGCCCAGTACTTC
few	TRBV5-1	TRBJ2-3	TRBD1	CASADRGPRTDTQYF	TGCGCCAGCGCCGACAGGGGGCCAAGGACAGATACGCAGTATTTT
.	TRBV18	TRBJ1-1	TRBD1	CASSLQTGIGAEAFF	TGTGCCAGCTCACTCCAGACAGGGATAGGCGCTGAAGCTTTCTTT
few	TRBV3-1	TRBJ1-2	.	CASSQGVDGYTF	TGTGCCAGCAGCCAAGGGGTAGATGGCTACACCTTC
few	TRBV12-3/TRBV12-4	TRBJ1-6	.	CASSLMGRGSPLHF	TGTGCCAGCAGTTTGATGGGGCGCGGGTCACCCCTCCACTTT
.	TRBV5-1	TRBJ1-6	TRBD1	CASSWRLADRGNSPLHF	TGCGCCAGCAGCTGGAGGTTGGCGGACAGGGGGAATTCACCCCTCCACTTT
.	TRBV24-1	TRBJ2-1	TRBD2	CATSDPGLAGPYNEQFF	TGTGCCACCAGCGACCCCGGACTAGCGGGCCCCTACAATGAGCAGTTCTTC
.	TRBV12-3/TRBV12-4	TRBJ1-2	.	CASRSGLGYTF	TGTGCCAGCAGATCGGGGCTAGGCTACACCTTC
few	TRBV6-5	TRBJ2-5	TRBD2	CASSYSPGLGQTQYF	TGTGCCAGCAGTTATTCACCGGGACTAGGGCAGACCCAGTACTTC
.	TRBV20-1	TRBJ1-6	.	CSAEHDSPLHF	TGCAGTGCGGAACATGATTCACCCCTCCACTTT
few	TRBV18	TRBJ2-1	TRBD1	CASSPQGVHEQFF	TGTGCCAGCTCACCTCAGGGGGTCCATGAGCAGTTCTTC
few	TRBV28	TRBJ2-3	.	CASSFARGGTDTQYF	TGTGCCAGCAGTTTCGCCAGGGGAGGCACAGATACGCAGTATTTT
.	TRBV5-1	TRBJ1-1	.	CASSFIGQTLNTEAFF	TGCGCCAGCAGCTTCATCGGACAGACATTGAACACTGAAGCTTTCTTT
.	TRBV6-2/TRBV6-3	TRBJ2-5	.	CASSPPTRQETQYF	TGTGCCAGCAGTCCTCCGACTCGCCAAGAGACCCAGTACTTC
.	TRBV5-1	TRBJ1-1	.	CASSLEWAQNTEAFF	TGCGCCAGCAGCTTGGAGTGGGCTCAGAACACTGAAGCTTTCTTT
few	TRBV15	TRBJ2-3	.	CATSRAVADTQYF	TGTGCCACCAGCCGCGCAGTAGCAGATACGCAGTATTTT
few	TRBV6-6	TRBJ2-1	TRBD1	CASSYSPGGIARSSYNEQFF	TGTGCCAGCAGTTACTCACCAGGGGGAATAGCACGGAGCTCCTACAATGAGCAGTTCTTC
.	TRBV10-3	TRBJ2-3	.	CAISLEGTMAGDTQYF	TGTGCCATCAGCCTCGAGGGGACAATGGCGGGGGATACGCAGTATTTT
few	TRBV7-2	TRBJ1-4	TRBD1	CASSPRPGQRNEKLFF	TGTGCCAGCAGCCCACGTCCGGGACAGAGGAATGAAAAACTGTTTTTT
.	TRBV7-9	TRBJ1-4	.	CASTAVGGGKKLFF	TGTGCCAGCACCGCGGTGGGCGGGGGTAAAAAACTGTTTTTT
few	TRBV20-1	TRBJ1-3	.	CSARVVDSDSGNTIYF	TGCAGTGCTAGGGTCGTGGACAGTGACTCTGGAAACACCATATATTTT
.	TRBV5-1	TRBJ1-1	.	CASSLSSLNTEAFF	TGCGCCAGCAGCTTGTCCTCCCTGAACACTGAAGCTTTCTTT
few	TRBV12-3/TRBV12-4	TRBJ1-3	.	CASRNGSWGNTIYF	TGTGCCAGCCGGAACGGGTCATGGGGAAACACCATATATTTT
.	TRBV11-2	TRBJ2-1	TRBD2	CASSLVGRGVAYNEQFF	TGTGCCAGCAGCTTAGTTGGGCGGGGGGTAGCCTACAATGAGCAGTTCTTC
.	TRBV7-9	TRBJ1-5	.	CASSLIGDQPQHF	TGTGCCAGCAGCTTAATTGGGGATCAGCCCCAGCATTTT
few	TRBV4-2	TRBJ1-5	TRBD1	CASGRQGAGNQPQHF	TGTGCCAGCGGAAGACAGGGGGCGGGCAATCAGCCCCAGCATTTT
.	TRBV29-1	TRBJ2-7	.	CSVASQGFSHEQYF	TGCAGCGTTGCCTCACAGGGTTTCTCCCACGAGCAGTACTTC
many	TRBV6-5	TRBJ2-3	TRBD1	CASRLVWTGGSDTQYF	TGTGCCAGCAGACTGGTATGGACAGGGGGGTCAGATACGCAGTATTTT
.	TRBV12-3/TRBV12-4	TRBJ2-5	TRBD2	CASSSTSGKETQYF	TGTGCCAGCAGTTCGACTAGCGGAAAAGAGACCCAGTACTTC
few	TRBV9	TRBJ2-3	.	CASSVGGLSVTQYF	TGTGCCAGCAGCGTAGGGGGACTGTCAGTTACGCAGTATTTT
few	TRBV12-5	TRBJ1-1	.	CASGLRMNTEAFF	TGTGCTAGTGGTTTACGGATGAACACTGAAGCTTTCTTT